This passage covers 26 T cell receptor beta chains from one sample sequenced in a study of blood T cell repertoires in COVID-19. Profiling relied on immunoSEQ multiplex PCR, and the TCRdb table lists in-frame clones only, not all of them. The data show some 250,000 clones, roughly 85% seen once. Sequencing was performed on PBMCs or T cells enriched from blood (not recorded which). The receptors here all came from a woman aged 50 to 60 who had recovered from COVID-19.

The chain links TRBV11-2 to TRBJ1-2; 7 nucleotides agree with TRBD1. The CDR3 length is 17 residues. The germline V gene encodes CDR1 SGHAT and CDR2 FQNNGV. Trimming cost V 2 bases and J 3 bases; bases outside gene matches: 12. Here the CDR3 DNA reads TGTGCCAGCAGCTTACTCGGGTTAGGGACAGTCCACTATGGCTACACCTTC. Translating gives CASSLLGLGTVHYGYTF.

This clone was seen a few times. The V gene is TRBV28, the J gene TRBJ1-5; the D gene is possibly TRBD1 (5 bases). Between the trimmed V and J ends, which lost 2 bases and 7 bases, there was a span of 12 bases. The CDR3 has 14 residues. Germline V CDR1 and CDR2: MDHEN, SYDVKM. DNA for the CDR3: TGTGCCAGCAGTTTAGGGGGGTCGATCCAGCCCCAGCATTTT. It yields the protein CASSLGGSIQPQHF.

V usage is TRBV9 and J usage is TRBJ2-1, with 11 positions matching TRBD2. From germline, CDR1 is SGDLS and CDR2 YYNGEE. J gave up 9 bases and V 1 base, and 6 bases lay outside the gene matches. CDR3 length: 15 amino acids. The CDR3 here is CASSVILAGGSEQFF. The CDR3 coding sequence is TGTGCCAGCAGCGTAATCCTAGCGGGAGGTTCTGAGCAGTTCTTC.

This chain uses TRBV9 with TRBJ2-3, with 10 positions matching TRBD2. Germline CDR1 and CDR2: SGDLS and YYNGEE. This CDR3 spans 16 amino acids. V shed 4 bases, J shed 2 bases, and the junction held 7 bases outside the gene matches. The CDR3 sequence is CASSTIAGGSTDTQYF. The CDR3 coding sequence is TGTGCCAGCAGCACCATAGCGGGAGGATCCACAGATACGCAGTATTTT.

The V and J genes are TRBV5-1 and TRBJ1-6; TRBD1 matches at 10 bases. J gave up 8 bases and V 9 bases, and 8 bases lay outside the gene matches. Germline loops: CDR1 SGHRS, CDR2 YFSETQ. The CDR3 has 14 amino acids. The CDR3 coding sequence is TGCGCCACTAAGTCCGGGACAGGGGATTCACCCCTCCACTTT. The encoded protein is CATKSGTGDSPLHF.

J is TRBJ1-4 and V is TRBV9; TRBD1 agrees at 7 bases. Germline V gene data show CDR1 as SGDLS and CDR2 as YYNGEE. V shed 4 bases and J 0 bases; nucleotides not matched to a gene: 9. This CDR3 is built from 17 residues. For the CDR3, the DNA is TGTGCCAGCAGCCGAGGGGGCAGGCTACCAACTAATGAAAAACTGTTTTTT. This sequence encodes CASSRGGRLPTNEKLFF.

The chain is built from TRBV27 and TRBJ1-2, with 11 bases aligning to TRBD1. Germline-derived CDR1 and CDR2 are MNHEY and SMNVEV (reference sequence). The CDR3 spans 16 residues. J lost 4 bases, V lost 6 bases, and 10 bases had no gene match. CDR3 in DNA: TGTGCCAGCAGGGCTATGGACAGGGGGCCGGGCTATGGCTACACCTTC. Protein product: CASRAMDRGPGYGYTF.

This chain joins TRBV29-1 and TRBJ1-3; no firm D call. The CDR3 length is 14 residues. The V end lost 6 bases, the J end lost 0 bases, and 12 bases lay between the germline ends. Per germline, CDR1 SQVTM and CDR2 ANQGSEA. The chain's CDR3 is CSVSYTNSGNTIYF. The CDR3 nucleotides are TGCAGCGTATCTTACACAAACTCTGGAAACACCATATATTTT.

This sequence joins TRBV29-1 and TRBJ2-3, with D possibly matching TRBD2 (6 bases). V lost 7 bases, J lost 0 bases, and 14 bases lay in between. The CDR3 is 14 amino acids. Germline-derived CDR1 and CDR2 are SQVTM and ANQGSEA. The DNA for the CDR3 is TGCAGCGCCTCCGGGACTTCAAGCACAGATACGCAGTATTTT. As protein: CSASGTSSTDTQYF.

This chain's CDR3 is CASSQVVGTEAFF. In DNA, the CDR3 is TGTGCCAGCAGCCAAGTCGTCGGGACTGAAGCTTTCTTT. The chain combines TRBV3-1 (or the pseudogene TRBV3-2) with TRBJ1-1; D remains ambiguous. Trimming shortened V by 1 base and J by 5 bases, and 8 bases separated the two germline ends. This CDR3 comprises 13 residues. Germline values: CDR1 LGHDT, CDR2 YNNKEL (reference sequence).

This chain connects TRBV6-6 to TRBJ1-2; 9 nucleotides line up with TRBD1. V shed 7 bases and J 5 bases; nucleotides not matched to a gene: 14. The CDR3 is 16 amino acids. Germline V CDR1 and CDR2: MNHNY, SVGAGI (reference sequence). The CDR3 protein is CASNPGQGVFRYGYTF. As DNA, the CDR3 is TGTGCCAGCAATCCGGGACAGGGAGTTTTTAGGTATGGCTACACCTTC.

The chain carries TRBV10-3 and TRBJ2-1; 11 bases are a match to TRBD2. The CDR3 is 18 residues long. Trimming at V came to 2 bases and at J to 2 bases, leaving 8 bases not matched to a gene. Germline values: CDR1 ENHRY, CDR2 SYGVKD. CDR3 nucleotides: TGTGCCATCAGTGAGCTAGCGGGAGGAGGTTCGCCCTACAATGAGCAGTTCTTC. It translates to CAISELAGGGSPYNEQFF.

This sequence joins TRBV5-1 and TRBJ2-7; unclear D gene. The germline gives CDR1 SGHRS, CDR2 YFSETQ. V was cut by 7 bases and J by 2 bases, with 13 bases left in between. The CDR3 has 13 amino acids. CDR3 region: CASAQQTTYEQYF. Written as DNA, the CDR3 is TGCGCCAGCGCACAACAGACAACCTACGAGCAGTACTTC.

This chain uses TRBV27 with TRBJ2-5, with 8 nucleotides matching TRBD1. The CDR3 sequence is 14 residues long. Germline lookup yields CDR1 MNHEY and CDR2 SMNVEV (reference sequence). V dropped 1 base and J dropped 6; count of bases not matched to a gene: 4. The DNA for the CDR3 is TGTGCCAGCAGTTTATATACAGGGGGGAAGACCCAGTACTTC. This gives the protein CASSLYTGGKTQYF.

This CDR3 reads CASSPAGEHTQYF. The CDR3 nucleotides are TGTGCCAGCAGTCCCGCAGGGGAACATACGCAGTATTTT. The chain links TRBV28 to TRBJ2-3; D is possibly TRBD1 (6 bases). CDR3 length: 13 amino acids. Trimming shortened V by 5 bases and J by 7 bases, and 13 bases separated the two germline ends. Germline-derived CDR1 and CDR2 are MDHEN and SYDVKM.

This chain connects TRBV7-2 to TRBJ1-1; tentatively, D is TRBD1 (6 bases). V shed 5 bases and J shed 1 base, with 14 bases lying between them. The CDR3 covers 15 residues. Germline loops: CDR1 SGHTA, CDR2 FQGNSA. The CDR3: CASSPSGGANTEAFF. DNA of the CDR3: TGTGCCAGCAGCCCCTCGGGGGGGGCGAACACTGAAGCTTTCTTT.

V is TRBV29-1 and J is TRBJ2-3; 11 nucleotides line up with TRBD2. Germline V gene data show CDR1 as SQVTM and CDR2 as ANQGSEA. This CDR3 is 14 amino acids long. V was clipped by 8 bases and J by 2 bases; unmatched bases: 6. CDR3 in DNA: TGCAGCATAGCGACTAGCGGGGTCACAGATACGCAGTATTTT. This gives the protein CSIATSGVTDTQYF.

The chain links TRBV29-1 to TRBJ2-3; 10 bases align to TRBD2. The CDR3 extends over 14 amino acids. CDR1 and CDR2 from the germline V gene are SQVTM and ANQGSEA. With V trimmed by 6 bases and J by 7 bases, 10 bases remained unmatched. Here the CDR3 DNA reads TGCAGCGTGCGTTTAGCGGGAGGCATGAATACGCAGTATTTT. Its translation is CSVRLAGGMNTQYF.

The chain recombines TRBV11-1 with TRBJ2-5, with 9 bases fitting TRBD2. Losses at the gene ends were 5 bases for V and 5 bases for J; bases not matched to a gene: 6. This CDR3 spans 14 amino acids. Germline V gene sequence: CDR1 SGHAT, CDR2 FQDESV (reference sequence). This CDR3 reads CASSQGLAEETQYF. CDR3 DNA sequence: TGTGCCAGCAGCCAGGGACTAGCAGAGGAGACCCAGTACTTC.

The genes are TRBV10-3 and TRBJ1-4, with 7 bases aligning to TRBD1. Germline lookup yields CDR1 ENHRY and CDR2 SYGVKD. The V and J ends lost 9 bases and 5 bases, in that order; junction bases with no gene match: 6. This CDR3 region has 13 residues. In nucleotides, the CDR3 is TGTGCCATGAGGGACAGCCTCAATGAAAAACTGTTTTTT. It codes for CAMRDSLNEKLFF.

The rearrangement links TRBV13 to TRBJ1-2, with D unclear. The CDR3 contains 13 residues. Trimming removed 5 bases from V and 7 bases from J, with 14 bases in between. Germline V gives CDR1 PRHDT, CDR2 FYEKMQ (reference sequence). The CDR3 here is CASSLSSSGGYTF. In DNA, the CDR3 is TGTGCCAGCAGCCTCTCGAGTTCCGGTGGCTACACCTTC.

This sequence joins TRBV15 and TRBJ1-1, with D perhaps matching TRBD1 (5 bases). The V gene lost 3 bases and the J gene lost 1 base, with 9 bases spanning the gap. In germline, CDR1 is LNHNV, CDR2 YYDKDF (reference sequence). CDR3 length: 14 residues. In nucleotides, the CDR3 is TGTGCCACCAGCAGCCCCGGACAGAACACTGAAGCTTTCTTT. Its protein is CATSSPGQNTEAFF.

This clone was seen a handful of times. The rearrangement links TRBV2 to TRBJ2-1; TRBD2 matches 14 bases. The CDR3 is made up of 16 amino acids. Germline CDR1 SNHLY, CDR2 FYNNEI. V shed 5 bases and J 7 bases; nucleotides not matched to a gene: 7. The CDR3 DNA reads TGTGCCAGCAGTCGACTAGCGGGAGGGCCAAGGAATGAGCAGTTCTTC. It yields the protein CASSRLAGGPRNEQFF.

V usage is TRBV19 and J usage is TRBJ2-7, with TRBD1 matching over 9 bases. This CDR3 has 14 residues. CDR1 is LNHDA and CDR2 is SQIVND in the germline V gene (reference sequence). After removal of 6 bases from V and 2 bases from J, the junction contained 5 bases not matched to a gene. The CDR3 sequence: CASSSGQGPYEQYF. The CDR3 nucleotides read TGTGCCAGTAGCTCGGGACAGGGCCCCTACGAGCAGTACTTC.

This clone appeared a single time. V and J are TRBV3-1 (or the pseudogene TRBV3-2) and TRBJ2-3; 7 positions agree with TRBD2. Germline V CDR1 and CDR2: LGHDT, YNNKEL (reference sequence). V shed 4 bases, J shed 7 bases, and the junction held 14 bases outside the gene matches. CDR3 length: 16 residues. The CDR3 DNA reads as TGTGCCAGCAGCCTAGGGCCGGGAGGACCACAGAATACGCAGTATTTT. It translates to CASSLGPGGPQNTQYF.

V and J are TRBV7-6 and TRBJ1-3; TRBD1 is a possible D gene (6 bases). The CDR3 spans 15 residues. V was trimmed by 5 bases and J by 0 bases, leaving 11 bases between them. The germline V gene has CDR1 SGHVS and CDR2 FNYEAQ. The CDR3 nucleotides read TGTGCCAGCAGCGGTCGGACAGCCTCTGGAAACACCATATATTTT. Translation gives CASSGRTASGNTIYF. Combining the CDR3 with reference TRBV7-6 and TRBJ1-3 gives the whole variable domain GAGVSQSPRYKVTKRGQDVALRCDPISGHVSLYWYRQALGQGPEFLTYFNYEAQQDKSGLPNDRFSAERPEGSISTLTIQRTEQRDSAMYRCASSGRTASGNTIYFGEGSWLTVV.